This TCR beta chain emerged from a study of blood T cell repertoires in COVID-19. About the study: Samples of COVID-19 (acute and convalescent) were obtained from the United States, Italy and Spain. PBMCs, B-cell-depleted T cells, or T cells provided the cDNA or gDNA that made up the material.

The V end lost 9 bases, the J end lost 1 base, and 15 bases lay between the germline ends. Germline CDR1 and CDR2: MNHEY and SVGAGI. The CDR3 consists of 14 residues. Study processing details: By means of reference gene primer amplification, nucleated cell counts were estimated. Generated by immunoSEQ multiplex PCR, the TCRdb table keeps only in-frame clones and is missing some. V and J calls and clone size are copied from that table; D and trimming were computed from the DNA. The table shows 170,000 or so clones, with around 84% occurring only once. This receptor was obtained from a man aged 45 to 65 with active or convalescent COVID-19. The chain employs TRBV6-5 and TRBJ1-1; possibly TRBD1 for D (6 bases). Material for sequencing was peripheral blood. This chain's CDR3 is CASLTGSWNTEAFF. DNA of the CDR3: TGTGCCAGTCTAACAGGGTCCTGGAACACTGAAGCTTTCTTT.